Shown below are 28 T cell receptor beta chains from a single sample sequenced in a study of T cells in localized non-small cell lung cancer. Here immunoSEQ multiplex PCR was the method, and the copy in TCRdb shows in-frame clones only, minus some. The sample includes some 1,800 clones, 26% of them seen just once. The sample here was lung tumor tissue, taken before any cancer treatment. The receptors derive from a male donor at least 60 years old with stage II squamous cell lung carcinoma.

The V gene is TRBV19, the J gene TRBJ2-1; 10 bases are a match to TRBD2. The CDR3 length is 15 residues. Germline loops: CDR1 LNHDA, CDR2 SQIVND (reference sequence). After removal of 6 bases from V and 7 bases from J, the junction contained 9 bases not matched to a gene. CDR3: CASSQLAGVVNEQFF. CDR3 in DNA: TGTGCCAGTAGCCAGCTAGCGGGAGTAGTTAATGAGCAGTTCTTC.

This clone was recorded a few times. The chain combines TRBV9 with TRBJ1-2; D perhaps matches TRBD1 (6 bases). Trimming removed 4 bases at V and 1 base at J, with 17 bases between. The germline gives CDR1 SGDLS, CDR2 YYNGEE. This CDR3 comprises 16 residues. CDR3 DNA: TGTGCCAGCAGCTTTCTTAGGACAGTGATTAACTATGGCTACACCTTC. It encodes CASSFLRTVINYGYTF.

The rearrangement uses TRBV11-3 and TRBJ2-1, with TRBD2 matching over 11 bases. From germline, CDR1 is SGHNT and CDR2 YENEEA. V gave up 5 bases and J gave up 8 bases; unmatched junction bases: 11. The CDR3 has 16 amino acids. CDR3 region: CASSTRLAGGMDEQFF. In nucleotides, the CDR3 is TGTGCCAGCAGCACCAGGCTAGCGGGAGGAATGGATGAGCAGTTCTTC.

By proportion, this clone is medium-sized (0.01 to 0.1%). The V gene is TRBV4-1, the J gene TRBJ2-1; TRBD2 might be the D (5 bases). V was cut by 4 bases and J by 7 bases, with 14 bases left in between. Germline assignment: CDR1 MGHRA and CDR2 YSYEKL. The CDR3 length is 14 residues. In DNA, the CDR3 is TGCGCCAGCAGCCTACAGATTGGACTTAATGAGCAGTTCTTC. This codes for CASSLQIGLNEQFF.

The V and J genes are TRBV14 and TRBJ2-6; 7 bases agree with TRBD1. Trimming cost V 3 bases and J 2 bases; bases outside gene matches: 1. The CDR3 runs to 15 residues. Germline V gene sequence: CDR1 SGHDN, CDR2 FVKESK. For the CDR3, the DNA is TGTGCCAGCAGCCAGACAGGGACTGGGGCCAACGTCCTGACTTTC. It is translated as CASSQTGTGANVLTF.

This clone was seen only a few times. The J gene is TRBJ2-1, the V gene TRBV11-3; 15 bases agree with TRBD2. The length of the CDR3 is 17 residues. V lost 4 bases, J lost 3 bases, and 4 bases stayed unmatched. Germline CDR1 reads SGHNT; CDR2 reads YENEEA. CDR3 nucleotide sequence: TGTGCCAGCAGCTCTAGGACTAGCGGGAGGGGCTACAATGAGCAGTTCTTC. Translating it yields CASSSRTSGRGYNEQFF.

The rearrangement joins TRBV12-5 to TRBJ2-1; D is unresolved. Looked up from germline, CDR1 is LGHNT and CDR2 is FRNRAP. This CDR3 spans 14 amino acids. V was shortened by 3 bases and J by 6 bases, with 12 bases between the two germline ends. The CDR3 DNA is TGTGCTAGTGGTTTAGGCATCCCCCTCAATGAGCAGTTCTTC. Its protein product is CASGLGIPLNEQFF.

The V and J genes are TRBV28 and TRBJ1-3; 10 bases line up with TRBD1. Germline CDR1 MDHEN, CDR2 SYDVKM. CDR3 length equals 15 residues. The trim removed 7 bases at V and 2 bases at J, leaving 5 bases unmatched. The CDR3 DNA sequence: TGTGCCAGCACGCATGGACAGGGGGCTGGAAACACCATATATTTT. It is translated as CASTHGQGAGNTIYF.

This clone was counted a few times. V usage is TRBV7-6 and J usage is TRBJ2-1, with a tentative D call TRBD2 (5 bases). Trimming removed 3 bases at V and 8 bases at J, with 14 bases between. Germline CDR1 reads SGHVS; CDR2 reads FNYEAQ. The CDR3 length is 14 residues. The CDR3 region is CASSLSGEWDEQFF. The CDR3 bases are TGTGCCAGCAGCTTGTCTGGGGAGTGGGATGAGCAGTTCTTC.

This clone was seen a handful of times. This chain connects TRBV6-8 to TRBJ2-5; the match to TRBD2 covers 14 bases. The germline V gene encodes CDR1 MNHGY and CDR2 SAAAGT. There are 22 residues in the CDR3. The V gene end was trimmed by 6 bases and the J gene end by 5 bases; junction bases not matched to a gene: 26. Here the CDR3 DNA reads TGTGCCAGCAGCCCCAGACCACCTGACTGGAGACTAGCGGGAGGGCGGGGGGAGACCCAGTACTTC. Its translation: CASSPRPPDWRLAGGRGETQYF.

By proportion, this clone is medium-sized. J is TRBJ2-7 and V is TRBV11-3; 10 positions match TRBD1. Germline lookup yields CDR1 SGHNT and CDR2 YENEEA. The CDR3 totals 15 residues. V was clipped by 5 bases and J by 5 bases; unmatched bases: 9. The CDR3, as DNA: TGTGCCAGCAGCCACCCCGGGACAGGGGTTCACGAGCAGTACTTC. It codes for CASSHPGTGVHEQYF.

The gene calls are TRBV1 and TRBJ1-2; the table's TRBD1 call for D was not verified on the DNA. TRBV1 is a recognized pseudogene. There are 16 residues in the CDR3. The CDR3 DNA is TGCGCCAGCAGATTCTTTTCTGGGACAGGGTCTCAAGGCTACACCTTC. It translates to CASRFFSGTGSQGYTF.

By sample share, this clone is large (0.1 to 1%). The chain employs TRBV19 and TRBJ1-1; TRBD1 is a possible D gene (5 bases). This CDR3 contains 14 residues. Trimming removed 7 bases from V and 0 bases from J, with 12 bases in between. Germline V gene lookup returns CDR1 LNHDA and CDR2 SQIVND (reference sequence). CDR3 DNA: TGTGCCAGTAAATCCCAGGGTGTGAACACTGAAGCTTTCTTT. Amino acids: CASKSQGVNTEAFF.

CDR3 protein: CAAGQGLIFSSGNTIYF. CDR3 DNA sequence: TGTGCCGCAGGACAGGGATTAATCTTTAGCTCTGGAAACACCATATATTTT. This chain uses TRBV30 with TRBJ1-3; 8 bases are shared with TRBD1. Germline V gene data show CDR1 as GTSNPN and CDR2 as SVGIG (reference sequence). The CDR3 length is 17 residues. V was clipped by 8 bases and J by 0 bases; unmatched bases: 15.

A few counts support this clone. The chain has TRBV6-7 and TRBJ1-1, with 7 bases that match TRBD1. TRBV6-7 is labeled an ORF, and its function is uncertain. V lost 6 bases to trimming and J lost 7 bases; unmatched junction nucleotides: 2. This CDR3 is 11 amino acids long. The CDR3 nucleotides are TGTGCCAGCAGGAGGGACAGTGAAGCTTTCTTT. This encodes CASRRDSEAFF.

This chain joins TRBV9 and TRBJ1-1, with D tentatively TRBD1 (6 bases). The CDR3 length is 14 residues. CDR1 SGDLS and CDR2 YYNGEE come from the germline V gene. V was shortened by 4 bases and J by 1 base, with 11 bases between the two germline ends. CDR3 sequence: CASSTDRRNTEAFF. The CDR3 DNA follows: TGTGCCAGCAGCACCGACAGGCGGAACACTGAAGCTTTCTTT.

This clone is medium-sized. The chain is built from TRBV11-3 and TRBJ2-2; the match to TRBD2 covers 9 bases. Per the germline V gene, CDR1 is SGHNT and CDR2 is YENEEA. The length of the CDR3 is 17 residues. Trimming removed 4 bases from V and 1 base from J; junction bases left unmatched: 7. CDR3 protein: CASSSGETSGNTGELFF. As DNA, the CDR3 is TGTGCCAGCAGCTCGGGCGAGACTAGCGGGAACACCGGGGAGCTGTTTTTT. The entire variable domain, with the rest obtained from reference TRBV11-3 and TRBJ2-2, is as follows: EAGVVQSPRYKIIEKKQPVAFWCNPISGHNTLYWYLQNLGQGPELLIRYENEEAVDDSQLPKDRFSAERLKGVDSTLKIQPAELGDSAVYLCASSSGETSGNTGELFFGEGSRLTVL.

CDR3 protein: CASSTGTGNYEQYF. The DNA for the CDR3 is TGTGCCAGCAGTACAGGGACAGGGAACTACGAGCAGTACTTC. The genes are TRBV28 and TRBJ2-7, with TRBD1 matching 9 bases. Trimming removed 5 bases from V and 3 bases from J; junction bases left unmatched: 5. The CDR3 is 14 residues long. Germline-derived CDR1 and CDR2 are MDHEN and SYDVKM.

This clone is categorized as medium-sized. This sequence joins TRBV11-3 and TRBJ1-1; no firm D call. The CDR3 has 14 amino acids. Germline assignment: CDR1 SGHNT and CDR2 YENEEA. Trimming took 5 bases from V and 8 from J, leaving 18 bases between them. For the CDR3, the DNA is TGTGCCAGCAGCCCACACGGTTCACTAAGAGAAGCTTTCTTT. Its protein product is CASSPHGSLREAFF.

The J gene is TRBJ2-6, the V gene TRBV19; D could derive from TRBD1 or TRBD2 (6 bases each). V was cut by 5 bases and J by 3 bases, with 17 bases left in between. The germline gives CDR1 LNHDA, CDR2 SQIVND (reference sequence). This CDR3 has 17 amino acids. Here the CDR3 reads CASSPRPGADGANVLTF. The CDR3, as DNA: TGTGCCAGTAGTCCTCGACCGGGGGCCGATGGGGCCAACGTCCTGACTTTC.

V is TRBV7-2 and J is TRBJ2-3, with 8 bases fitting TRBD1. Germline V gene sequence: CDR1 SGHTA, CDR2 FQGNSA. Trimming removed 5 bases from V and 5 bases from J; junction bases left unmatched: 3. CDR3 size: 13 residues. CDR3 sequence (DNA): TGTGCCAGCAGCGGCACAGGGGGAGATACGCAGTATTTT. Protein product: CASSGTGGDTQYF. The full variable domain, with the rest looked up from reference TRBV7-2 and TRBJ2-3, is GAGVSQSPSNKVTEKGKDVELRCDPISGHTALYWYRQSLGQGLEFLIYFQGNSAPDKSGLPSDRFSAERTGGSVSTLTIQRTQQEDSAVYLCASSGTGGDTQYFGPGTRLTVL.

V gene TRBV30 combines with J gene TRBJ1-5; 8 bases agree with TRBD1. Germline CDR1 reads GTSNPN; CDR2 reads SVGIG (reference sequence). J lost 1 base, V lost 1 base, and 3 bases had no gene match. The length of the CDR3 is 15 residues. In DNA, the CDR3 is TGTGCCTGGAGTGGACAGGGGAGAAGCAATCAGCCCCAGCATTTT. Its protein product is CAWSGQGRSNQPQHF. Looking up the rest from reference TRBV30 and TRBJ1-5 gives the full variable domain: SQTIHQWPATLVQPVGSPLSLECTVEGTSNPNLYWYRQAAGRGLQLLFYSVGIGQISSEVPQNLSASRPQDRQFILSSKKLLLSDSGFYLCAWSGQGRSNQPQHFGDGTRLSIL.

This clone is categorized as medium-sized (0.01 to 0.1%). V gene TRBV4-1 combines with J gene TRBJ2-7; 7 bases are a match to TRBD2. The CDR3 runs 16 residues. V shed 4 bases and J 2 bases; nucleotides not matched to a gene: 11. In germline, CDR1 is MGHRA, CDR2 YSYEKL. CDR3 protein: CASSPTGTGGAYEQYF. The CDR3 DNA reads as TGCGCCAGCAGCCCCACCGGGACGGGGGGAGCCTACGAGCAGTACTTC.

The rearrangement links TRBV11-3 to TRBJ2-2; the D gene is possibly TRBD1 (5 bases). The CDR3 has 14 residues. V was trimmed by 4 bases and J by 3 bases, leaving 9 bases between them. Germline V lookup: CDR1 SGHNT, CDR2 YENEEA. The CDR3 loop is CASSSPGYTGELFF. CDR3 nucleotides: TGTGCCAGCAGCTCCCCAGGGTACACCGGGGAGCTGTTTTTT. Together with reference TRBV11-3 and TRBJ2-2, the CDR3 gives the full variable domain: EAGVVQSPRYKIIEKKQPVAFWCNPISGHNTLYWYLQNLGQGPELLIRYENEEAVDDSQLPKDRFSAERLKGVDSTLKIQPAELGDSAVYLCASSSPGYTGELFFGEGSRLTVL.

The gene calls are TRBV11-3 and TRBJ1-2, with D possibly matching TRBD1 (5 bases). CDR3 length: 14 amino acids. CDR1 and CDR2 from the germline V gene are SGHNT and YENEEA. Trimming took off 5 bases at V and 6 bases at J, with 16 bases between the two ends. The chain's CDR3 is CASSQTTRGDGYTF. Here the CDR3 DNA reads TGTGCCAGCAGCCAAACGACAAGGGGAGATGGCTACACCTTC.

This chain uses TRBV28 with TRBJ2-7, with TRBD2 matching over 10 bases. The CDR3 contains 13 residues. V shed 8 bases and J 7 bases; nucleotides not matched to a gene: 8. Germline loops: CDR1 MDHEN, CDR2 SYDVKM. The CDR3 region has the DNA TGTGCCAGCCTTCTAGCGGGAGCCGGAGAGCAGTACTTC. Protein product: CASLLAGAGEQYF.

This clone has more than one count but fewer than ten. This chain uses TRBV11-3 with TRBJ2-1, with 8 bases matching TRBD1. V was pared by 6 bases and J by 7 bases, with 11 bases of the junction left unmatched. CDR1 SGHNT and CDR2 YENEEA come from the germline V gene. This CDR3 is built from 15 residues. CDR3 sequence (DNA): TGTGCCAGCAGTTCAGGACAGGGCGTCGAGAATGAGCAGTTCTTC. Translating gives CASSSGQGVENEQFF.

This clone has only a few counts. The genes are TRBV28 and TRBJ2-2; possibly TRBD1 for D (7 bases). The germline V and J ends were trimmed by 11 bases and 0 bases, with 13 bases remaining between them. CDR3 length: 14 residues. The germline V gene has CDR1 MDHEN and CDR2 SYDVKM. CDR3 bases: TGTGCCGGCGGGACAGCCGCGAACACCGGGGAGCTGTTTTTT. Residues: CAGGTAANTGELFF.